This passage covers 16 T cell receptor beta chains from one sample sequenced in a study of beta chain features in type 1 diabetes. Sequencing targeted expressed TCRB transcripts, as all isolated RNA had been reverse transcribed. The repertoire was sequenced with immunoSEQ multiplex PCR; TCRdb's copy has only in-frame clones and lacks some. This sample has 600,000 to 650,000 clones, with 15% to 17% found just once. Source material: naive CD4+ T cells from blood. Every receptor here comes from a man aged 18 to 29 in good health.

A few counts support this clone. The chain employs TRBV19 and TRBJ1-1; a weak D match, TRBD1 (6 bases). CDR3 size: 15 residues. Germline-derived CDR1 and CDR2 are LNHDA and SQIVND (reference sequence). V lost 4 bases to trimming and J lost 5 bases, with 17 bases between them. This CDR3 is CASSSQGHLRTEAFF. The CDR3 coding sequence is TGTGCCAGTAGTAGTCAGGGACACCTGAGGACTGAAGCTTTCTTT.

The chain has TRBV7-2 and TRBJ2-3; 7 bases are a match to TRBD2. CDR3 length: 17 residues. The V and J ends lost 5 bases and 2 bases, in that order; junction bases with no gene match: 13. Germline V gene sequence: CDR1 SGHTA, CDR2 FQGNSA. The CDR3 coding sequence is TGTGCCAGCAGCGGAAAGAGTCCGGGAGGATACACAGATACGCAGTATTTT. This gives the protein CASSGKSPGGYTDTQYF.

The chain has TRBV9 and TRBJ2-5; D uncertain. Deletions cut 1 base from V and 3 bases from J, with 7 bases between. Germline CDR1 is SGDLS and CDR2 is YYNGEE. The CDR3 has 13 amino acids. CDR3 coding DNA: TGTGCCAGCAGCGTAAACGGAGAAGAGACCCAGTACTTC. The encoded protein is CASSVNGEETQYF.

This clone was seen a few times. The J gene is TRBJ1-1, the V gene TRBV29-1, with TRBD1 identical over 8 bases. With V trimmed by 7 bases and J by 4 bases, 5 bases remained unmatched. CDR1 and CDR2 from the germline V gene are SQVTM and ANQGSEA. The CDR3 sequence is 12 residues long. The CDR3: CSGRTGRTEAFF. DNA of the CDR3: TGCAGCGGGCGGACAGGGCGCACTGAAGCTTTCTTT. The entire variable domain, with the rest obtained from reference TRBV29-1 and TRBJ1-1, is as follows: SAVISQKPSRDICQRGTSLTIQCQVDSQVTMMFWYRQQPGQSLTLIATANQGSEATYESGFVIDKFPISRPNLTFSTLTVSNMSPEDSSIYLCSGRTGRTEAFFGQGTRLTVV.

The chain uses TRBV7-2 and TRBJ2-1; TRBD2 agrees at 9 bases. CDR1 and CDR2 from the germline V gene are SGHTA and FQGNSA. V lost 1 base to trimming and J lost 9 bases; unmatched junction nucleotides: 10. The CDR3 runs to 16 residues. The CDR3 DNA is TGTGCCAGCAGCTTAGTCTTGGGCGGGAGGGTCGGTGAGCAGTTCTTC. Amino acids: CASSLVLGGRVGEQFF.

Only a few counts were recorded for this clone. The sample contains more than one DNA sequence encoding this CDR3. The rearrangement joins TRBV7-2 to TRBJ2-7; D possibly corresponds to TRBD1 (6 bases). Looked up from germline, CDR1 is SGHTA and CDR2 is FQGNSA. The V end lost 4 bases, the J end lost 3 bases, and 10 bases lay between the germline ends. The CDR3 extends over 13 amino acids. This CDR3 reads CASSSQQGYEQYF. The CDR3 DNA follows: TGTGCCAGCAGCTCGCAACAGGGCTACGAGCAGTACTTC.

The chain uses TRBV28 and TRBJ1-2; 9 bases map to TRBD1. Trimming cost V 7 bases and J 2 bases; bases outside gene matches: 8. The CDR3 spans 15 residues. CDR1 is MDHEN, CDR2 SYDVKM, per germline. The CDR3 nucleotides are TGTGCCAGCACCCCAGGGGACAGGGAGAACTATGGCTACACCTTC. As protein: CASTPGDRENYGYTF.

This clone occurred a few times. The gene calls are TRBV9 and TRBJ2-3; no reliable D call. The CDR3 runs 15 residues. Trimming left V 0 bases short and J 6 bases short, with 14 bases between. CDR1 and CDR2 from the germline V gene are SGDLS and YYNGEE. The CDR3 sequence is CASSVGVKVPDTQYF. CDR3 coding DNA: TGTGCCAGCAGCGTAGGGGTAAAGGTCCCGGATACGCAGTATTTT.

This chain joins TRBV29-1 and TRBJ2-5; D uncertain. V lost 7 bases and J 1 base, leaving 28 bases between the germline ends. Looked up from germline, CDR1 is SQVTM and CDR2 is ANQGSEA. The CDR3 consists of 18 residues. In DNA form, the CDR3 reads TGCAGCGCCCCTTCCCAAGGGCCACAACCGATCTTCCAAGAGACCCAGTACTTC. This translates into CSAPSQGPQPIFQETQYF.

The genes are TRBV18 and TRBJ2-7; unclear D gene. The ends were cut back, 0 bases at V and 5 bases at J, with 11 bases in the middle. The germline CDR1 and CDR2 sequences are KGHSH and LQKENI. The CDR3 loop spans 14 amino acids. The CDR3 region is CASSPPKGGDEQYF. CDR3 nucleotides: TGTGCCAGCTCACCACCGAAGGGTGGCGACGAGCAGTACTTC. The variable domain in full, with the rest retrieved from reference TRBV18 and TRBJ2-7, is NAGVMQNPRHLVRRRGQEARLRCSPMKGHSHVYWYRQLPEEGLKFMVYLQKENIIDESGMPKERFSAEFPKEGPSILRIQQVVRGDSAAYFCASSPPKGGDEQYFGPGTRLTVT.

The V call is TRBV4-1, the J call TRBJ1-1; no reliable D call. The V and J ends lost 1 base and 9 bases respectively, with 9 bases between them. CDR1 is MGHRA, CDR2 YSYEKL, per germline. The CDR3 consists of 12 residues. The CDR3: CASSQVGFKAFF. The CDR3 nucleotides are TGCGCCAGCAGCCAAGTGGGGTTTAAAGCTTTCTTT.

This CDR3 is CASSIGQGGGNTIYF. CDR3 DNA: TGTGCCAGTAGTATCGGACAGGGCGGAGGAAACACCATATATTTT. V usage is TRBV19 and J usage is TRBJ1-3, with 8 bases identical to TRBD1. The germline V gene has CDR1 LNHDA and CDR2 SQIVND (reference sequence). V lost 3 bases and J lost 4; bases outside the gene matches: 5. The CDR3 totals 15 residues.

This clone was seen more than once but under ten times. V and J are TRBV10-3 and TRBJ2-2, with D unclear. Trimming pared 8 bases from V and 6 bases from J, leaving 7 bases between. Germline V gene data show CDR1 as ENHRY and CDR2 as SYGVKD. The CDR3 runs 11 residues. The CDR3, as DNA: TGTGCCATCGCGGAAGCCGGGGAGCTGTTTTTT. Its protein product is CAIAEAGELFF.

The genes are TRBV5-1 and TRBJ2-2; 10 nucleotides match TRBD2. This CDR3 has 16 amino acids. The trim removed 1 base at V and 6 bases at J, leaving 6 bases unmatched. Germline lookup yields CDR1 SGHRS and CDR2 YFSETQ. The DNA for the CDR3 is TGCGCCAGCAGCTTGAGCAGCGGGAGGGTTGCCGGGGAGCTGTTTTTT. This encodes CASSLSSGRVAGELFF. The full variable domain, in which reference TRBV5-1 and TRBJ2-2 provide the parts outside the CDR3, is KAGVTQTPRYLIKTRGQQVTLSCSPISGHRSVSWYQQTPGQGLQFLFEYFSETQRNKGNFPGRFSGRQFSNSRSEMNVSTLELGDSALYLCASSLSSGRVAGELFFGEGSRLTVL.

This clone was found a few times. This rearrangement joins TRBV5-1 to TRBJ2-3, with 8 positions matching TRBD1. This CDR3 is 18 amino acids long. Unmatched junction bases numbered 17, after V lost 2 bases and J lost 6 bases. The germline V gene encodes CDR1 SGHRS and CDR2 YFSETQ. CDR3 in amino acids: CASSLSPTGATPQDTQYF. Written as DNA, the CDR3 is TGCGCCAGCAGCTTATCCCCGACAGGGGCAACCCCTCAGGATACGCAGTATTTT.

This clone came up a few times. The V gene is TRBV9, the J gene TRBJ2-3; TRBD1 aligns across 10 bases. CDR1 is SGDLS and CDR2 is YYNGEE in the germline V gene. V trimming: 2 bases; J trimming: 3 bases; junction bases outside the gene matches: 6. The CDR3 has 16 amino acids. The CDR3 DNA reads TGTGCCAGCAGCGTGACAGGGGGCGATTTTACAGATACGCAGTATTTT. As protein: CASSVTGGDFTDTQYF.